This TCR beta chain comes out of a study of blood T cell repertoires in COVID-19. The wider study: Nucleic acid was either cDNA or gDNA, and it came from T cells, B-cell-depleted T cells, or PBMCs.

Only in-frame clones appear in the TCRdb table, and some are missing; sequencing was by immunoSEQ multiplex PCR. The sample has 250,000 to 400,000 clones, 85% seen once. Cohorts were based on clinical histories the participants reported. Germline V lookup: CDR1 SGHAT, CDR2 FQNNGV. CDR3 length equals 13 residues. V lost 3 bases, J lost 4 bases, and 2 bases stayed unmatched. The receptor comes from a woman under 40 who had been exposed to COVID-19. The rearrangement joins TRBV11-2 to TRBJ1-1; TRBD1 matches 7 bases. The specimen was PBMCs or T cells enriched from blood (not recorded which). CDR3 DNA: TGTGCCAGCAGCTTTACAGGGGCCACTGAAGCTTTCTTT. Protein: CASSFTGATEAFF.